This passage covers 30 T cell receptor beta chains from one sample sequenced in a study of blood T cell repertoires in COVID-19. Repertoires were generated with immunoSEQ multiplex PCR, while TCRdb's copy carries only in-frame clones and drops some. The sample holds about 410,000 clones, about nine tenths seen once. Material: PBMCs or T cells enriched from blood (not recorded which). The receptors stem from a man between 18 and 29 years old who had recovered from COVID-19.

V usage is TRBV23-1 and J usage is TRBJ1-2; D is uncertain. TRBV23-1 counts as an open reading frame of uncertain function. V was shortened by 6 bases and J by 0 bases, with 11 bases between the two germline ends. The CDR3 is 14 residues long. In nucleotides, the CDR3 is TGCGCCAGCAGACGACGGGGAACTAACTATGGCTACACCTTC. Its translation is CASRRRGTNYGYTF.

The count of this clone is one. This chain connects TRBV28 to TRBJ2-5; 8 bases map to TRBD2. V lost 3 bases, J lost 4 bases, and 7 bases stayed unmatched. Germline V CDR1 and CDR2: MDHEN, SYDVKM. The CDR3 has 15 residues. The CDR3 DNA follows: TGTGCCAGCAGTTTGGGGGGAAGCGGGAGAGAGACCCAGTACTTC. Protein: CASSLGGSGRETQYF.

The J gene is TRBJ2-1, the V gene TRBV14, with 9 bases identical to TRBD2. The length of the CDR3 is 18 residues. In germline, CDR1 is SGHDN, CDR2 FVKESK. V shed 1 base and J 1 base; nucleotides not matched to a gene: 8. CDR3 bases: TGTGCCAGCAGCCAAGTCGCTAGCGGGATAGGATCCTACAATGAGCAGTTCTTC. Encoded protein: CASSQVASGIGSYNEQFF.

This chain links TRBV3-1 (or the pseudogene TRBV3-2) with TRBJ1-3; tentative D call: TRBD1 (6 bases). CDR3 size: 16 residues. V gave up 2 bases and J gave up 7 bases, with 18 bases separating them. Germline loops: CDR1 LGHDT, CDR2 YNNKEL (reference sequence). Here the CDR3 reads CASSQLTPKGGNTIYF. In DNA, the CDR3 is TGTGCCAGCAGCCAACTAACGCCTAAGGGGGGGAACACCATATATTTT.

The chain combines TRBV5-1 with TRBJ2-1; 9 nucleotides agree with TRBD1. Germline loops: CDR1 SGHRS, CDR2 YFSETQ. J lost 3 bases, V lost 0 bases, and 4 bases had no gene match. The CDR3 length is 16 residues. The CDR3, as DNA: TGCGCCAGCAGCTTGGGCACAGGGGGCAACTACAATGAGCAGTTCTTC. Its translation is CASSLGTGGNYNEQFF.

The sample holds one count of this clone. The V and J genes are TRBV13 and TRBJ1-6; 8 bases are a match to TRBD1. The V and J ends lost 5 bases and 9 bases, in that order; junction bases with no gene match: 9. Per germline, CDR1 PRHDT and CDR2 FYEKMQ (reference sequence). This CDR3 has 15 amino acids. The CDR3 DNA sequence: TGTGCCAGCAGCAAAGGACAGGGAAGAACTTCACCCCTCCACTTT. As protein: CASSKGQGRTSPLHF.

This clone was seen a single time. CDR3 sequence (DNA): TGTGCCAGCAGCGTAGGACAGTCCACAACTAATGAAAAACTGTTTTTT. The encoded protein is CASSVGQSTTNEKLFF. The rearrangement links TRBV9 to TRBJ1-4; TRBD1 might be the D (5 bases). This CDR3 is 16 amino acids long. Germline assignment: CDR1 SGDLS and CDR2 YYNGEE. Trimming pared 0 bases from V and 0 bases from J, leaving 9 bases between.

This clone was observed a handful of times. The DNA for the CDR3 is TGTGCCAGCAGCTTAGGGGGCAAAGGCTACGAGCAGTACTTC. Its translation is CASSLGGKGYEQYF. V usage is TRBV7-8 and J usage is TRBJ2-7, with D possibly being TRBD1 (5 bases). Germline loops: CDR1 SGHVS, CDR2 FQNEAQ. Trimming cost V 1 base and J 3 bases, with 10 bases left between them. The length of the CDR3 is 14 residues. Complete variable domain (other parts from reference TRBV7-8 and TRBJ2-7): GAGVSQSPRYKVAKRGQDVALRCDPISGHVSLFWYQQALGQGPEFLTYFQNEAQLDKSGLPSDRFFAERPEGSVSTLKIQRTQQEDSAVYLCASSLGGKGYEQYFGPGTRLTVT.

The chain combines TRBV4-1 with TRBJ1-2; 7 bases fit TRBD1. Per the germline V gene, CDR1 is MGHRA and CDR2 is YSYEKL. V lost 3 bases and J lost 8; bases outside the gene matches: 9. The length of the CDR3 is 14 residues. The CDR3 loop reads CASSHATGFEGYTF. In DNA form, the CDR3 reads TGCGCCAGCAGCCACGCGACAGGGTTCGAAGGCTACACCTTC.

The V and J genes are TRBV28 and TRBJ1-1; D unresolved. CDR1 and CDR2 from the germline V gene are MDHEN and SYDVKM. Trimming cost V 4 bases and J 3 bases, with 3 bases left between them. This CDR3 is 11 amino acids long. CDR3 sequence: CASSSDTEAFF. CDR3 coding DNA: TGTGCCAGCAGTTCGGACACTGAAGCTTTCTTT.

The rearrangement links TRBV5-5 to TRBJ1-2; 8 bases fit TRBD1. Germline V CDR1 and CDR2: SGHKS, YYEKEE (reference sequence). The CDR3 has 15 residues. V gave up 4 bases and J gave up 7 bases; unmatched junction bases: 12. The CDR3 coding sequence is TGTGCCAGCAGCCTGGCTGGACAGGGCGAGCGTGGCTACACCTTC. It yields the protein CASSLAGQGERGYTF.

The chain joins TRBV27 to TRBJ2-1, with D perhaps matching TRBD2 (5 bases). This CDR3 is built from 15 residues. Deletions cut 7 bases from V and 1 base from J, with 14 bases between. Germline V gene sequence: CDR1 MNHEY, CDR2 SMNVEV (reference sequence). The CDR3 nucleotides read TGTGCCAGCATCATCGGCGGGCGTTCCTACAATGAGCAGTTCTTC. Amino acid sequence: CASIIGGRSYNEQFF.

This chain joins TRBV7-2 and TRBJ1-1; D remains unclear. The CDR3 is 14 amino acids. Germline V gene lookup returns CDR1 SGHTA and CDR2 FQGNSA. Trimming shortened V by 5 bases and J by 4 bases, and 14 bases separated the two germline ends. CDR3 sequence reads: CASSTKVTATEAFF. The CDR3 DNA reads TGTGCCAGCAGCACTAAGGTCACGGCCACTGAAGCTTTCTTT.

The rearrangement links TRBV19 to TRBJ1-2; D is possibly TRBD1 (5 bases). V was trimmed by 7 bases and J by 7 bases, leaving 13 bases between them. CDR1 LNHDA and CDR2 SQIVND come from the germline V gene (reference sequence). The CDR3 totals 12 residues. This chain's CDR3 is CASKGPLGGYTF. Written as DNA, the CDR3 is TGTGCCAGTAAGGGGCCCTTAGGTGGCTACACCTTC. The full variable domain, in which reference TRBV19 and TRBJ1-2 provide the parts outside the CDR3, is DGGITQSPKYLFRKEGQNVTLSCEQNLNHDAMYWYRQDPGQGLRLIYYSQIVNDFQKGDIAEGYSVSREKKESFPLTVTSAQKNPTAFYLCASKGPLGGYTFGSGTRLTVV.

The gene calls are TRBV29-1 and TRBJ2-7; D uncertain. The germline CDR1 and CDR2 sequences are SQVTM and ANQGSEA. The germline V and J ends were trimmed by 5 bases and 0 bases, with 11 bases remaining between them. CDR3 length equals 13 residues. DNA for the CDR3: TGCAGCGTTCTCTTACCGAGCTCCTACGAGCAGTACTTC. Its protein product is CSVLLPSSYEQYF.

This chain links TRBV18 with TRBJ1-1; D remains ambiguous. The CDR3 runs 15 residues. V was clipped by 0 bases and J by 1 base, with 9 bases between them. Per the germline V gene, CDR1 is KGHSH and CDR2 is LQKENI. CDR3 DNA sequence: TGTGCCAGCTCACCACCGGAGGCCCCGAACACTGAAGCTTTCTTT. Protein sequence: CASSPPEAPNTEAFF.

The CDR3 loop is CSVERAQGYTF. Here the CDR3 DNA reads TGCAGCGTTGAGAGGGCGCAAGGCTACACCTTC. The V call is TRBV29-1, the J call TRBJ1-2, with D hard to call. V dropped 3 bases and J dropped 8 bases, with 10 bases sitting between them. Germline loops: CDR1 SQVTM, CDR2 ANQGSEA. The CDR3 runs 11 residues.

The V gene is TRBV3-1 (or the pseudogene TRBV3-2), the J gene TRBJ1-1, with 9 bases identical to TRBD1. Germline values: CDR1 LGHDT, CDR2 YNNKEL (reference sequence). Unmatched junction bases numbered 6, after V lost 3 bases and J lost 7 bases. This CDR3 is 14 amino acids long. The CDR3 coding sequence is TGTGCCAGCAGCCATACGACAGGGGGGCGTGAAGCTTTCTTT. It translates to CASSHTTGGREAFF.

The chain employs TRBV7-9 and TRBJ1-4; D is perhaps TRBD1 (6 bases). Germline V gene sequence: CDR1 SEHNR, CDR2 FQNEAQ (reference sequence). V was clipped by 10 bases and J by 1 base, with 13 bases between them. The CDR3 consists of 14 residues. The chain's CDR3 is CATGGRRTNEKLFF. CDR3 DNA sequence: TGTGCCACGGGGGGGCGGAGAACTAATGAAAAACTGTTTTTT.

The rearrangement links TRBV30 to TRBJ1-3, with D maybe TRBD1 (5 bases). Trimming pared 5 bases from V and 7 bases from J, leaving 12 bases between. The germline V gene has CDR1 GTSNPN and CDR2 SVGIG (reference sequence). CDR3 length: 12 residues. Here the CDR3 reads CAWGLGPNTIYF. The CDR3, as DNA: TGTGCCTGGGGACTGGGGCCGAACACCATATATTTT.

V and J are TRBV19 and TRBJ1-5; D not certain. Germline-derived CDR1 and CDR2 are LNHDA and SQIVND (reference sequence). The CDR3 is made up of 13 amino acids. V lost 3 bases, J lost 7 bases, and 10 bases lay in between. The CDR3 is CASSIGRKQPQHF. The CDR3, as DNA: TGTGCCAGTAGTATCGGGAGGAAGCAGCCCCAGCATTTT.

V is TRBV9 and J is TRBJ1-2; D perhaps matches TRBD1 (5 bases). Germline V gene lookup returns CDR1 SGDLS and CDR2 YYNGEE. The CDR3 totals 15 residues. Trimming took off 3 bases at V and 0 bases at J, with 12 bases between the two ends. This CDR3 reads CASSGADSPNYGYTF. The CDR3 region has the DNA TGTGCCAGCAGCGGGGCCGACAGTCCTAACTATGGCTACACCTTC.

The rearrangement joins TRBV19 to TRBJ1-2, with 7 bases identical to TRBD1. Germline V CDR1 and CDR2: LNHDA, SQIVND (reference sequence). This CDR3 comprises 15 residues. V shed 3 bases, J shed 4 bases, and the junction held 8 bases outside the gene matches. CDR3 region: CASSIQTTGSYGYTF. The CDR3, as DNA: TGTGCCAGTAGTATCCAAACGACAGGGAGCTATGGCTACACCTTC.

The gene calls are TRBV7-9 and TRBJ2-2; weak D call: TRBD1 (5 bases). V was pared by 1 base and J by 6 bases, with 9 bases between. CDR1 and CDR2 from the germline V gene are SEHNR and FQNEAQ (reference sequence). This CDR3 spans 14 amino acids. In nucleotides, the CDR3 is TGTGCCAGCAGCTTAGGGGGCTTATCCGGGGAGCTGTTTTTT. Its translation: CASSLGGLSGELFF. Complete variable domain (other parts from reference TRBV7-9 and TRBJ2-2): DTGVSQNPRHKITKRGQNVTFRCDPISEHNRLYWYRQTLGQGPEFLTYFQNEAQLEKSRLLSDRFSAERPKGSFSTLEIQRTEQGDSAMYLCASSLGGLSGELFFGEGSRLTVL.

CDR3 in DNA: TGTGCCAGCAGTTACCCGGGACAGGGGCACAATCAGCCCCAGCATTTT. Its translation is CASSYPGQGHNQPQHF. The rearrangement links TRBV6-6 to TRBJ1-5, with 10 bases identical to TRBD1. The V segment lost 2 bases and the J segment 3 bases; nucleotides outside the gene matches: 4. CDR1 and CDR2 from the germline V gene are MNHNY and SVGAGI (reference sequence). The CDR3 extends over 16 amino acids.

The CDR3 DNA reads as TGTGCCAGCAGCTCCAAAGGACAGTCTAATGAAAAACTGTTTTTT. Residues: CASSSKGQSNEKLFF. The rearrangement links TRBV11-2 to TRBJ1-4; tentatively, D is TRBD1 (6 bases). The germline V gene encodes CDR1 SGHAT and CDR2 FQNNGV. The CDR3 contains 15 residues. V was trimmed by 4 bases and J by 3 bases, leaving 12 bases between them.

The gene calls are TRBV7-9 and TRBJ2-2, with D perhaps TRBD2 (8 bases). Germline CDR1 reads SEHNR; CDR2 reads FQNEAQ (reference sequence). V was trimmed by 5 bases and J by 5 bases, leaving 18 bases between them. CDR3 length: 16 residues. As DNA, the CDR3 is TGTGCCAGCAGCCCCCTAGGGGGCGGGGGGACCGGGGAGCTGTTTTTT. Translating gives CASSPLGGGGTGELFF.

The chain links TRBV11-2 to TRBJ1-2, with D perhaps matching TRBD1 (6 bases). V was trimmed by 0 bases and J by 4 bases, leaving 12 bases between them. The CDR3 runs to 15 residues. Germline CDR1 is SGHAT and CDR2 is FQNNGV. Written as DNA, the CDR3 is TGTGCCAGCAGCTTAGAGTTGGGACATTTCTATGGCTACACCTTC. It encodes CASSLELGHFYGYTF.

The gene calls are TRBV2 and TRBJ1-1, with D possibly TRBD1 on 5 matching bases. Looked up from germline, CDR1 is SNHLY and CDR2 is FYNNEI. The CDR3 covers 13 residues. V shed 9 bases and J shed 1 base, with 12 bases lying between them. The CDR3 is CASNRFPNTEAFF. DNA for the CDR3: TGTGCCAGTAACAGGTTCCCGAACACTGAAGCTTTCTTT.

The genes are TRBV27 and TRBJ2-7; D is ambiguous. Germline CDR1 and CDR2: MNHEY and SMNVEV (reference sequence). There are 13 residues in the CDR3. V lost 3 bases and J 3 bases, leaving 9 bases between the germline ends. This CDR3 is CASSFRGNYEQYF. In DNA, the CDR3 is TGTGCCAGCAGTTTTCGAGGCAACTACGAGCAGTACTTC.